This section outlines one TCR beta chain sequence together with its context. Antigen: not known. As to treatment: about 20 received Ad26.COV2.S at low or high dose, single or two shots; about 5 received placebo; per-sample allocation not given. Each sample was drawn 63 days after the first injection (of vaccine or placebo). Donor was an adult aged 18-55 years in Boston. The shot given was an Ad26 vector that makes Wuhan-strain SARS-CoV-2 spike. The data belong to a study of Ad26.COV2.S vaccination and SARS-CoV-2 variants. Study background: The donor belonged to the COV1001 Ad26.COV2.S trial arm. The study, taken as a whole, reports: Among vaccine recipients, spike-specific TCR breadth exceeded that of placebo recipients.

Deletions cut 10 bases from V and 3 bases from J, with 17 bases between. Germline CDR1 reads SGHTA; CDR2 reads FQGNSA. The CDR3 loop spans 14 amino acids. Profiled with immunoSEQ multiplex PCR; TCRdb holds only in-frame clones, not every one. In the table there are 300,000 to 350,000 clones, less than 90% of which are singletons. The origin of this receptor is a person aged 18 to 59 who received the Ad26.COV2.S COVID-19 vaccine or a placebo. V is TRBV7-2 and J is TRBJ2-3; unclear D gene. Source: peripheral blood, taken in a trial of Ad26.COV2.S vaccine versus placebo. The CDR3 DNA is TGTGCCACCCATAAAGTTAATCCGACAGATACGCAGTATTTT. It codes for CATHKVNPTDTQYF.